The 19 T cell receptor beta chains below all came from one sample that was sequenced in a study of glioma-infiltrating T cells. TCR alpha and beta CDR3 regions were amplified from RNA using iRepertoire nested multiplex PCR. TCRdb reprocessed the multiplex PCR reads with MiXCR, giving one entry per CDR3 protein. This sample has 85,000 to 110,000 distinct CDR3 sequences; around 28% occur once, and the top ten carry 35% to 55%. Sequenced: glioma tissue, nonneoplastic brain tissue, or PBMCs (not recorded which). The source is a human donor with low-grade glioma or glioblastoma, undergoing nonglioma brain surgery, or in good health (not recorded which).

This clonotype was counted ten times or more. The chain is built from TRBV29-1 and TRBJ1-5, with TRBD1 as a possible D gene (6 bases). From germline, CDR1 is SQVTM and CDR2 ANQGSEA. The V gene lost 5 bases and the J gene lost 3 bases, with 11 bases spanning the gap. This CDR3 is built from 13 residues. As DNA, the CDR3 is TGCAGCGTTACTGGACAGAACAATCAGCCCCAGCATTTT. Translating gives CSVTGQNNQPQHF.

In this sample, this clonotype turned up a few times. The rearrangement joins TRBV7-2 to TRBJ2-3; maybe TRBD1 (6 bases). The germline gives CDR1 SGHTA, CDR2 FQGNSA. The CDR3 loop spans 15 amino acids. Trimming removed 3 bases at V and 2 bases at J, with 12 bases between. For the CDR3, the DNA is TGTGCCAGCAGCTTGCAGACAGGCCCCACAGATACGCAGTATTTT. Protein: CASSLQTGPTDTQYF.

A remark on this clonotype: This may be a read error: a much more frequent sequence differs by one nucleotide. The chain has TRBV11-1 and TRBJ1-1; 8 positions match TRBD1. The germline gives CDR1 SGHAT, CDR2 FQDESV (reference sequence). Losses at the gene ends were 4 bases for V and 11 bases for J; bases not matched to a gene: 9. This CDR3 is 13 amino acids long. For the CDR3, the DNA is TGTGCCAGCAGCTGGGCCGGGACAGGCTCGGCTTTCTTT. As protein: CASSWAGTGSAFF.

The chain is built from TRBV4-3 and TRBJ1-3; maybe TRBD1 (6 bases). V lost 4 bases, J lost 3 bases, and 13 bases lay in between. This CDR3 has 15 residues. The germline gives CDR1 LGHNA, CDR2 YSLEER. The CDR3 protein is CASSPKTGFGNTIYF. CDR3 DNA: TGCGCCAGCAGCCCAAAAACAGGGTTTGGAAACACCATATATTTT.

This clonotype was detected a few times. J is TRBJ1-5 and V is TRBV19; D is ambiguous. The CDR3 totals 15 residues. Germline assignment: CDR1 LNHDA and CDR2 SQIVND (reference sequence). V was pared by 0 bases and J by 4 bases, with 10 bases between. The CDR3 region has the DNA TGTGCCAGTAGTATAGATTTGCGACGGAATCAGCCCCAGCATTTT. Its translation is CASSIDLRRNQPQHF.

A note on this clonotype: Being one base from a much bigger clone, this may be a read error. The chain couples TRBV6-1 to TRBJ1-1; D not certain. The CDR3 has 12 amino acids. Per germline, CDR1 MNHNS and CDR2 SASEGT. The CDR3 bases are TGTGCCAGCACTCGGACGGCCCATGAAGCTTTATTT. As protein: CASTRTAHEALF.

The J gene is TRBJ1-2, the V gene TRBV10-3; D unresolved. The V end lost 2 bases, the J end lost 1 base, and 8 bases lay between the germline ends. CDR1 is ENHRY, CDR2 SYGVKD, per germline. This CDR3 has 14 amino acids. This CDR3 is CAISEEAVNYGYTF. In nucleotides, the CDR3 is TGTGCCATCAGTGAGGAGGCCGTTAACTATGGCTACACCTTC.

The rearrangement joins TRBV7-9 to TRBJ2-1; 7 positions match TRBD1. V lost 3 bases to trimming and J lost 3 bases; unmatched junction nucleotides: 5. This CDR3 has 15 residues. Germline V gene data show CDR1 as SEHNR and CDR2 as FQNEAQ (reference sequence). The CDR3 DNA follows: TGTGCCAGCAGCTTCCGGGACAGCGTCTACAATGAGCAGTTCTTC. Translating it yields CASSFRDSVYNEQFF. The full variable domain, with the rest looked up from reference TRBV7-9 and TRBJ2-1, is DTGVSQNPRHKITKRGQNVTFRCDPISEHNRLYWYRQTLGQGPEFLTYFQNEAQLEKSRLLSDRFSAERPKGSFSTLEIQRTEQGDSAMYLCASSFRDSVYNEQFFGPGTRLTVL.

Notes on this clonotype: This may be a read error, as it is one base from a much larger clone. The rearrangement links TRBV28 to TRBJ2-2; 13 bases map to TRBD2. This CDR3 has 15 amino acids. Germline V CDR1 and CDR2: MDHEN, SYDVKM. Trimming cost V 6 bases and J 4 bases; bases outside gene matches: 2. In DNA form, the CDR3 reads TGTGCCAGCAGCGGGACTAGCGGGACCACCGGGGAGCTGTTTTTT. Its protein product is CASSGTSGTTGELFF.

The sample holds many counts of this clonotype. The V call is TRBV11-2, the J call TRBJ2-5; either TRBD1 or TRBD2 may fit D (5 bases each). The germline gives CDR1 SGHAT, CDR2 FQNNGV. V lost 5 bases, J lost 1 base, and 8 bases lay in between. CDR3 length: 13 amino acids. For the CDR3, the DNA is TGTGCCAGCAGCCTCGGGACCCAAGAGACCCAGTACTTC. Its protein product is CASSLGTQETQYF. Full variable domain (missing parts from reference TRBV11-2 and TRBJ2-5): EAGVAQSPRYKIIEKRQSVAFWCNPISGHATLYWYQQILGQGPKLLIQFQNNGVVDDSQLPKDRFSAERLKGVDSTLKIQPAKLEDSAVYLCASSLGTQETQYFGPGTRLLVL.

The V and J genes are TRBV7-3 and TRBJ1-2; D is undetermined. The V end was cut by 0 bases, the J end by 4 bases, with 12 bases between. The CDR3 consists of 15 residues. Looked up from germline, CDR1 is SGHTA and CDR2 is FQGTGA. CDR3 sequence (DNA): TGTGCCAGCAGCTTAACGGTGGGCAACCGCTATGGCTACACCTTC. This codes for CASSLTVGNRYGYTF.

This clonotype was seen at least ten times. The CDR3 spells CASSYGAGAPEAFF. Here the CDR3 DNA reads TGTGCCAGCAGTTATGGGGCAGGGGCCCCTGAAGCTTTCTTT. The chain is built from TRBV6-1 and TRBJ1-1, with D maybe TRBD1 (6 bases). Germline CDR1 MNHNS, CDR2 SASEGT. The germline V and J ends were trimmed by 5 bases and 6 bases, with 16 bases remaining between them. This CDR3 is 14 amino acids long.

V gene TRBV3-1 combines with J gene TRBJ1-4; D possibly corresponds to TRBD1 (5 bases). The CDR3 has 14 amino acids. Between the trimmed V and J ends, which lost 4 bases and 7 bases, there was a span of 13 bases. Germline assignment: CDR1 LGHDT and CDR2 YNNKEL (reference sequence). The CDR3 nucleotides read TGTGCCAGCAGCCGTCGACAGAGGGGTGAAAAACTGTTTTTT. Protein sequence: CASSRRQRGEKLFF.

This clonotype has at least ten counts. This chain links TRBV28 with TRBJ1-4, with 11 bases lining up with TRBD1. CDR1 and CDR2 from the germline V gene are MDHEN and SYDVKM. The CDR3 has 15 amino acids. The ends lost 8 bases at V and 3 bases at J; junction bases unmatched: 5. CDR3: CASRDRGGANEKLFF. As DNA, the CDR3 is TGTGCCAGCCGGGACAGGGGGGGTGCTAATGAAAAACTGTTTTTT.

The chain couples TRBV6-6 to TRBJ2-7; a weak D match, TRBD2 (6 bases). V was trimmed by 7 bases and J by 2 bases, leaving 18 bases between them. The germline V gene encodes CDR1 MNHNY and CDR2 SVGAGI (reference sequence). The CDR3 extends over 15 amino acids. DNA for the CDR3: TGTGCCAGCACTTATGGGCCGGGGGTTCCCTACGAGCAGTACTTC. Amino acid sequence: CASTYGPGVPYEQYF.

V gene TRBV29-1 combines with J gene TRBJ1-4; a possible D gene is TRBD1 (5 bases). Germline loops: CDR1 SQVTM, CDR2 ANQGSEA. V was cut by 4 bases and J by 2 bases, with 8 bases left in between. The CDR3 consists of 13 residues. As DNA, the CDR3 is TGCAGCGTTGGGGGGGATACTAATGAAAAACTGTTTTTT. Translated: CSVGGDTNEKLFF.

This clonotype was detected ten times or more. The rearrangement joins TRBV6-2 or TRBV6-3 to TRBJ1-6; 7 bases match TRBD1. Looked up from germline, CDR1 is MNHEY and CDR2 is SVGEGT. The length of the CDR3 is 16 residues. J lost 7 bases, V lost 2 bases, and 8 bases had no gene match. CDR3 sequence: CASSYTAQTGNSPLHF. The CDR3 coding sequence is TGTGCCAGCAGTTACACCGCGCAGACAGGGAATTCACCCCTCCACTTT.

As for this clonotype: A single base separates this from a much larger clone, so it may be a read error. V and J are TRBV6-1 and TRBJ1-2, with 7 bases matching TRBD1. Germline CDR1 is MNHNS and CDR2 is SASEGT. CDR3 length equals 14 residues. V was clipped by 10 bases and J by 2 bases; unmatched bases: 10. The CDR3 bases are TGTGCCAACAGGGACACAGGGGTAAACTATGGCTACACCTTC. As protein: CANRDTGVNYGYTF.

Note on this clonotype: A read error may be the cause here, since a much bigger clone is one base away. The chain joins TRBV28 to TRBJ1-6, with unresolved D. Trimming stripped 6 bases from V and 12 bases from J, with 15 bases between. The CDR3 is made up of 13 amino acids. Germline-derived CDR1 and CDR2 are MDHEN and SYDVKM. In DNA, the CDR3 is TGTGCCAGCAGGTCCCCTGGAGGATTACCCCTCCACTTT. Its translation: CASRSPGGLPLHF.